The 18 T cell receptor beta chains reported below all come from one sample, sequenced in a study of early T cells in non-severe SARS-CoV-2 infection. TCRdb reprocessed the 5' RACE reads via MiXCR and lists one record per CDR3 protein. The sample contains approximately 69,000 distinct CDR3 sequences, 12% of which appear only once. Sample: whole blood. Receptors originate from an adult who was a healthcare worker with PCR-confirmed SARS-CoV-2 infection or an uninfected control (not recorded which).

The chain couples TRBV2 to TRBJ2-5, with 8 bases fitting TRBD2. The CDR3 contains 16 residues. V was clipped by 1 base and J by 5 bases; unmatched bases: 9. Germline CDR1 and CDR2: SNHLY and FYNNEI. The CDR3 protein is CASSEGGLGIVETQYF. The CDR3 DNA follows: TGTGCCAGCAGTGAAGGGGGACTAGGCATTGTGGAGACCCAGTACTTC.

In this sample, this clonotype turned up many times. The chain is built from TRBV4-1 and TRBJ1-2; D unclear. The germline V gene encodes CDR1 MGHRA and CDR2 YSYEKL. V gave up 0 bases and J gave up 5 bases, with 13 bases separating them. The CDR3 extends over 15 amino acids. CDR3 in amino acids: CASSQEASLSYGYTF. As DNA, the CDR3 is TGCGCCAGCAGCCAAGAGGCCAGCCTTTCTTATGGCTACACCTTC.

This clonotype was observed a few times. In DNA form, the CDR3 reads TGTGCCAGCAGCTTATCCGAGACAGGAGCCCGAGGAATGGGACTAGCGGGCCCCGCCTACGAGCAGTACTTC. This codes for CASSLSETGARGMGLAGPAYEQYF. The chain employs TRBV7-2 and TRBJ2-7; 12 bases fit TRBD2. The CDR3 contains 24 residues. With 2 bases clipped from V and 2 bases from J, the junction kept 28 bases outside the gene matches. Germline CDR1 is SGHTA and CDR2 is FQGNSA.

This clonotype has at least ten counts. The rearrangement joins TRBV10-3 to TRBJ2-7, with 8 bases lining up with TRBD1. The V gene end was trimmed by 8 bases and the J gene end by 6 bases; junction bases not matched to a gene: 15. Germline-derived CDR1 and CDR2 are ENHRY and SYGVKD. There are 15 residues in the CDR3. The CDR3 spells CAIWDPSTGGREQYF. The CDR3 DNA sequence: TGTGCCATCTGGGATCCATCTACAGGGGGACGCGAGCAGTACTTC.

In its sample, this clonotype was seen many times. V and J are TRBV7-7 and TRBJ2-3; D is unresolved. The CDR3 has 16 residues. Germline-derived CDR1 and CDR2 are SSHAT and FNYEAQ (reference sequence). Trimming took 5 bases from V and 0 from J, leaving 15 bases between them. CDR3 in amino acids: CASSKEVWRSTDTQYF. The CDR3 DNA sequence: TGTGCCAGCAGCAAAGAGGTTTGGCGGAGCACAGATACGCAGTATTTT.

The chain joins TRBV9 to TRBJ2-5; TRBD2 matches 11 bases. The CDR3 totals 16 residues. From germline, CDR1 is SGDLS and CDR2 YYNGEE. With 0 bases clipped from V and 1 base from J, the junction kept 2 bases outside the gene matches. CDR3 nucleotide sequence: TGTGCCAGCAGCGTAGGACTAGCGGGGCTCCAAGAGACCCAGTACTTC. Protein sequence: CASSVGLAGLQETQYF.

This chain's CDR3 is CASSLISYGYTF. In nucleotides, the CDR3 is TGTGCCAGCAGTTTAATTAGCTATGGCTACACCTTC. V gene TRBV28 combines with J gene TRBJ1-2; no reliable D call. The germline V gene has CDR1 MDHEN and CDR2 SYDVKM. The ends were cut back, 2 bases at V and 4 bases at J, with 5 bases in the middle. The CDR3 is 12 residues long.

This clonotype was seen ten or more times. The V gene is TRBV5-1, the J gene TRBJ2-7; no clear D gene. The germline CDR1 and CDR2 sequences are SGHRS and YFSETQ. The CDR3 totals 14 residues. The V end lost 4 bases, the J end lost 6 bases, and 17 bases lay between the germline ends. The CDR3 loop reads CASSITSALLEQYF. The CDR3 DNA reads TGCGCCAGCAGCATTACGTCCGCCCTGCTCGAGCAGTACTTC.

This clonotype was counted a few times. The V call is TRBV29-1, the J call TRBJ2-1, with TRBD2 as a possible D gene (5 bases). The length of the CDR3 is 13 residues. V shed 7 bases and J shed 0 bases, with 10 bases lying between them. CDR1 is SQVTM, CDR2 ANQGSEA, per germline. The DNA for the CDR3 is TGCAGCGCAATGGGGAGCTCCTACAATGAGCAGTTCTTC. Amino acids: CSAMGSSYNEQFF.

This clonotype came up many times. The rearrangement links TRBV29-1 to TRBJ2-1, with a tentative D call TRBD1 (6 bases). The germline V gene has CDR1 SQVTM and CDR2 ANQGSEA. Trimming shortened V by 6 bases and J by 13 bases, and 13 bases separated the two germline ends. This CDR3 is 10 amino acids long. The CDR3 DNA reads as TGCAGCGTCCTTAGCAGGGGCCAGTTCTTC. Residues: CSVLSRGQFF.

The chain combines TRBV4-2 with TRBJ2-7; TRBD2 aligns across 8 bases. CDR3 length: 15 residues. CDR1 and CDR2 (germline): LGHNA, YNFKEQ. The V gene end was trimmed by 1 base and the J gene end by 2 bases; junction bases not matched to a gene: 4. CDR3 amino acids: CASSQGSGGAYEQYF. The CDR3 DNA sequence: TGTGCCAGCAGCCAAGGATCGGGGGGGGCCTACGAGCAGTACTTC.

This clonotype was seen many times. The chain combines TRBV6-4 with TRBJ2-3, with 9 bases matching TRBD2. CDR3 length: 15 residues. The germline gives CDR1 MRHNA, CDR2 SNTAGT. The J segment lost 2 bases and the V segment lost 5 bases, leaving 5 bases of the junction unmatched. The CDR3 is CASSSLAGFTDTQYF. The CDR3 bases are TGTGCCAGCAGTTCCCTAGCGGGGTTCACAGATACGCAGTATTTT.

This clonotype was seen ten or more times. The gene calls are TRBV12-3 or TRBV12-4 and TRBJ1-2; D remains unclear. The CDR3 covers 14 residues. V was cut by 2 bases and J by 4 bases, with 11 bases left in between. CDR3 nucleotides: TGTGCCAGCAGTTTATCTTCCGGGGTCTATGGCTACACCTTC. It translates to CASSLSSGVYGYTF.

The chain employs TRBV30 and TRBJ2-7, with unresolved D. V lost 0 bases to trimming and J lost 3 bases, with 12 bases between them. The CDR3 covers 14 residues. Germline V gene sequence: CDR1 GTSNPN, CDR2 SVGIG (reference sequence). CDR3 residues: CAWSVQGRNYEQYF. The CDR3 nucleotides are TGTGCCTGGAGTGTACAAGGACGGAACTACGAGCAGTACTTC.

This clonotype was counted a few times. The chain combines TRBV5-6 with TRBJ1-2; possibly TRBD1 for D (6 bases). Trimming took 5 bases from V and 6 from J, leaving 17 bases between them. Germline CDR1 and CDR2: SGHDT and YYEEEE. The CDR3 consists of 14 residues. CDR3 sequence: CASSSQGASNGYTF. CDR3 DNA: TGTGCCAGCAGTTCACAGGGAGCGAGTAATGGCTACACCTTC.

The rearrangement uses TRBV15 and TRBJ2-3; unclear D gene. Per the germline V gene, CDR1 is LNHNV and CDR2 is YYDKDF (reference sequence). V lost 4 bases to trimming and J lost 8 bases, with 10 bases between them. This CDR3 is built from 12 residues. The CDR3 here is CATSIQLGTQYF. In nucleotides, the CDR3 is TGTGCCACCAGCATCCAGCTGGGTACGCAGTATTTT. Full variable domain (remainder filled in from reference TRBV15 and TRBJ2-3): DAMVIQNPRYQVTQFGKPVTLSCSQTLNHNVMYWYQQKSSQAPKLLFHYYDKDFNNEADTPDNFQSRRPNTSFCFLDIRSPGLGDTAMYLCATSIQLGTQYFGPGTRLTVL.

The CDR3 is CAWRPAANVLTF. CDR3 bases: TGTGCCTGGAGGCCGGCGGCCAACGTCCTGACTTTC. V and J are TRBV30 and TRBJ2-6; D is uncertain. From germline, CDR1 is GTSNPN and CDR2 SVGIG (reference sequence). The CDR3 is 12 amino acids. The V gene lost 3 bases and the J gene lost 6 bases, with 6 bases spanning the gap.

V gene TRBV20-1 combines with J gene TRBJ2-1; a weak D match, TRBD2 (5 bases). This CDR3 region has 15 residues. CDR1 DFQATT and CDR2 SNEGSKA come from the germline V gene (reference sequence). Trimming pared 2 bases from V and 8 bases from J, leaving 19 bases between. The CDR3 sequence: CSARRAAGPGDEQFF. Here the CDR3 DNA reads TGCAGTGCTAGAAGAGCGGCGGGCCCCGGGGATGAGCAGTTCTTC.